This T cell receptor beta chain was observed in a study of blood T cells in healthy people across ages. A second roughly 6 to 11 cycle PCR used barcoded and J-beta primers. Each sample yielded at least 2.5 million CDR3-containing paired-end reads. One entry per CDR3 protein results from TCRdb running MiXCR on the 5' RACE reads. The sample has about 1.5 million distinct CDR3 sequences, around 42% seen once. Between the trimmed V and J ends, which lost 2 bases and 2 bases, there was a span of 8 bases. Germline values: CDR1 SGHTA, CDR2 FQGTGA. The CDR3 is 14 residues long. The material sequenced was blood. The TCR comes from a woman aged 18-30 years in good health. The chain is built from TRBV7-3 and TRBJ2-3; D call uncertain. CDR3 in DNA: TGTGCCAGCAGCTTAGTTGGAAACACAGATACGCAGTATTTT. Protein sequence: CASSLVGNTDTQYF.